This TCR beta chain was obtained from a study of CXCR3-negative and CXCR3-positive naive CD8 T cells. CDR1 SGHAT and CDR2 FQDESV come from the germline V gene (reference sequence). The CDR3 is made up of 14 amino acids. The libraries of TRB cDNA were constructed through 5' RACE using UMI labels. From its re-call of the 5' RACE reads, TCRdb lists each CDR3 protein once, without DNA. In all, the sample yields 65,000 to 75,000 distinct CDR3 sequences. V gene TRBV11-1 combines with J gene TRBJ2-7; there is no DNA to check the TCRdb D call of TRBD1. This sequence was found in a human donor in good health. Some clones in this sample may be carry-over from other donors' samples. Material: naive CXCR3- CD8+ T cells from blood. Documented subset: CD45RO-CCR7+CD27+CD95- naive CD8+ T cells lacking CXCR3 (TNR3-). The CDR3 spells CGSGLGGATYEQYF. The whole variable domain, remainder taken from reference TRBV11-1 and TRBJ2-7, is EAEVAQSPRYKITEKSQAVAFWCDPISGHATLYWYRQILGQGPELLVQFQDESVVDDSQLPKDRFSAERLKGVDSTLKIQPAELGDSAMYLCGSGLGGATYEQYFGPGTRLTVT.